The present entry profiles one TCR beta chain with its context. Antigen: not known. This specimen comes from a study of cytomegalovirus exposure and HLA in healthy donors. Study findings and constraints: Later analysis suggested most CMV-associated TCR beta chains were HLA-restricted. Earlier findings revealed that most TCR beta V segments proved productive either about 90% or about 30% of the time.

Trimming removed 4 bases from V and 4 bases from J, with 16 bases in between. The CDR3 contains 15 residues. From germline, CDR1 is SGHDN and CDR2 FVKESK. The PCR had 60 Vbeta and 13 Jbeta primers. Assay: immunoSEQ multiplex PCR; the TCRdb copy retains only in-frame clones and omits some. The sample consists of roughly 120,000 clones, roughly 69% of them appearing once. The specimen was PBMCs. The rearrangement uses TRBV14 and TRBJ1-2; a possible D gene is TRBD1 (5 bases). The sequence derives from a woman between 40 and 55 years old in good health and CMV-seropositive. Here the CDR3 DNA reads TGTGCCAGCAGCCGGTTTACTGGGGGGTCCTATGGCTACACCTTC. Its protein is CASSRFTGGSYGYTF.